This T cell receptor (beta chain) was sequenced in a study of cytomegalovirus exposure and HLA in healthy donors. For the study at large: Samples from HLA-typed donors yielded approximately 88 million unique TCRs in an early data release. Study conclusions and caveats: As a later analysis revealed, most CMV-associated TCR beta chains appeared HLA-restricted. It was shown in a later analysis that HLA-associated TCR beta chains were more clonally expanded than other, equally common chains. An apparent linkage of common viral pathogens to several of the most significant clusters emerged in a later analysis.

The V and J ends lost 7 bases and 3 bases, in that order; junction bases with no gene match: 5. The CDR3 extends over 13 amino acids. Per germline, CDR1 SQVTM and CDR2 ANQGSEA. Primers for the PCR totalled 60 Vbeta and 13 Jbeta. TCRdb keeps only in-frame clones here, not all; method: immunoSEQ multiplex PCR. The repertoire includes a few hundred thousand clones, about 74% of them detected once, and roughly 1.9% sits in the top ten. As to this clone: Its antigen is unknown.

Sequencing was carried out using PBMCs. This chain links TRBV29-1 with TRBJ1-5, with TRBD1 identical over 8 bases. This TCR came from a woman aged 25-40 years in good health and CMV-seronegative. The CDR3 loop is CSAGQGNNQPQHF. The CDR3 bases are TGCAGCGCCGGACAGGGTAACAATCAGCCCCAGCATTTT. Supplemented by reference TRBV29-1 and TRBJ1-5, the full variable domain reads SAVISQKPSRDICQRGTSLTIQCQVDSQVTMMFWYRQQPGQSLTLIATANQGSEATYESGFVIDKFPISRPNLTFSTLTVSNMSPEDSSIYLCSAGQGNNQPQHFGDGTRLSIL.